This T cell receptor beta chain was captured by sequencing in a study of OX40 agonist ivuxolimab in advanced cancers. Study as a whole: Every 2 weeks, patients got intravenous ivuxolimab at one of six dose levels (0.01-10 mg/kg). General study points: Partial responders treated at 0.1-3.0 mg/kg exhibited clonal expansion among the lowest measured. Some of the nonresponding patients also showed low levels of normalized T-cell clonal expansion. Average numbers of expanded clones were greater in CD8+ T cells than in CD4+.

The repertoire was sequenced with immunoSEQ multiplex PCR; TCRdb's copy has only in-frame clones and lacks some. Of some 23,000 clones in the sample, roughly 80% were seen once. With regard to this clone: Its antigen is unknown.

V was pared by 0 bases and J by 11 bases, with 11 bases between. The CDR3 has 13 residues. Germline CDR1 LGHNA, CDR2 YSLEER. This chain links TRBV4-3 with TRBJ2-1; a weak D match, TRBD2 (6 bases). Sequenced material: CD4+ or CD8+ T cells sorted from blood, taken in a trial of the OX40 agonist ivuxolimab. The source of this sequence is an adult with an advanced solid tumor such as melanoma, head and neck, liver or kidney cancer. This CDR3 is CASSQDWGTQQFF. The CDR3 DNA sequence: TGCGCCAGCAGCCAAGATTGGGGGACTCAGCAGTTCTTC.